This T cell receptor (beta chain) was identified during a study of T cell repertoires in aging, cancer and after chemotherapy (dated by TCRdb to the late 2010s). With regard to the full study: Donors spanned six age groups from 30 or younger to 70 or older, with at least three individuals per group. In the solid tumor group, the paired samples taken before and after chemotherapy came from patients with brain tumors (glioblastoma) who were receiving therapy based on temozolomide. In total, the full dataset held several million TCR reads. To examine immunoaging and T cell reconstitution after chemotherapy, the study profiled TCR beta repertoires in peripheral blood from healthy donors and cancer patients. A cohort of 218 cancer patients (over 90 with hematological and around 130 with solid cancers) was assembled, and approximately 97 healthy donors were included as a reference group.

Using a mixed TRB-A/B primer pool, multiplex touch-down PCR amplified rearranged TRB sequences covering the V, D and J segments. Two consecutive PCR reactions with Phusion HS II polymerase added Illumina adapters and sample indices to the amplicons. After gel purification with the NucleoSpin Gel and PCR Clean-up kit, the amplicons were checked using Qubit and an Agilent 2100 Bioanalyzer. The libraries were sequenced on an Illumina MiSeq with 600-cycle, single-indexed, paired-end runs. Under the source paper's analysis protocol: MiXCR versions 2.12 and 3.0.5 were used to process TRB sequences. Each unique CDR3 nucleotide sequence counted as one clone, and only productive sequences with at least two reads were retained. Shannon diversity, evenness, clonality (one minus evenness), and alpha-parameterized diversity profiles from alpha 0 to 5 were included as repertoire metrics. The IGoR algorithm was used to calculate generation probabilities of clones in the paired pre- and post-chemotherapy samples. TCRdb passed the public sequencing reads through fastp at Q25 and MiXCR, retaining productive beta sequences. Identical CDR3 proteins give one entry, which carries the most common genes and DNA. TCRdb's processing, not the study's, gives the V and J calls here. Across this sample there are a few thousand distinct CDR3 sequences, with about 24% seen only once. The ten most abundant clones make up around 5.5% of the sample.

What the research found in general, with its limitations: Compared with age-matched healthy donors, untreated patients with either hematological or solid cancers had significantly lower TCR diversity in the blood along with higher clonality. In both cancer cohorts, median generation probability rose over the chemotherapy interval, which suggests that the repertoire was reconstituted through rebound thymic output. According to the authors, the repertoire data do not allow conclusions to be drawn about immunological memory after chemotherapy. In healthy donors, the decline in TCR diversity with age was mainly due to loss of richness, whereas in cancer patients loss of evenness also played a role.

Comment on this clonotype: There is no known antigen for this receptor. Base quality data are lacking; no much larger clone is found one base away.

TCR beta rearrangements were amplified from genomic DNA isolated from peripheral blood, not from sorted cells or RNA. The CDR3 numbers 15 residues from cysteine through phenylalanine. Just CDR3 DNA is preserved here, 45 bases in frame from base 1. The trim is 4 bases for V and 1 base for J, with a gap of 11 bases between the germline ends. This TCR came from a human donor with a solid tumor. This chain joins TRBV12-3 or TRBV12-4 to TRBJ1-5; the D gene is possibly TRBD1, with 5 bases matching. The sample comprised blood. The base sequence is TGTGCCAGCAGTTCCCACGGGGACAGCAATCAGCCCCAGCATTTT. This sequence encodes CASSSHGDSNQPQHF.